The 9 T cell receptor beta chains below were found in one sample sequenced in a study of blood T cell repertoires in COVID-19. The table came from immunoSEQ multiplex PCR; TCRdb's copy has only in-frame clones and leaves some out. The sample carries some 150,000 clones, about 83% recorded once. What was sequenced was peripheral blood. These receptors originate from a woman in her fifties or sixties with COVID-19, enrolled during active disease.

This rearrangement joins TRBV9 to TRBJ2-1; 11 nucleotides line up with TRBD2. CDR1 and CDR2 from the germline V gene are SGDLS and YYNGEE. The V gene end was trimmed by 4 bases and the J gene end by 4 bases; junction bases not matched to a gene: 7. The CDR3 has 16 amino acids. The CDR3 spells CASSPRLAGTYNEQFF. The CDR3 nucleotides read TGTGCCAGCAGCCCCAGACTAGCGGGGACATACAATGAGCAGTTCTTC.

The chain links TRBV27 to TRBJ2-2; TRBD1 aligns across 10 bases. This CDR3 is 15 amino acids long. Per germline, CDR1 MNHEY and CDR2 SMNVEV (reference sequence). J lost 10 bases, V lost 6 bases, and 11 bases had no gene match. CDR3 amino acids: CASRRGQGVLAELFF. The CDR3 DNA reads as TGTGCCAGCAGACGCGGACAGGGGGTACTGGCGGAGCTGTTTTTT.

DNA for the CDR3: TGTGCCAGTAGTATCGGCAGGGTCGGCGGAAACACCATATATTTT. Its protein is CASSIGRVGGNTIYF. The chain carries TRBV19 and TRBJ1-3; D may be TRBD1 (5 bases). CDR3 size: 15 residues. The V end was cut by 3 bases, the J end by 4 bases, with 13 bases between. CDR1 and CDR2 (germline): LNHDA, SQIVND (reference sequence).

V is TRBV12-3 or TRBV12-4 and J is TRBJ2-1; TRBD2 matches at 8 bases. The CDR3 loop spans 13 amino acids. Trimming cost V 7 bases and J 7 bases; bases outside gene matches: 6. The CDR3 sequence is CASNSREANEQFF. The CDR3 DNA follows: TGTGCCAGCAACTCGCGGGAGGCGAATGAGCAGTTCTTC.

This clone showed up just a few times. This rearrangement joins TRBV11-1 to TRBJ1-2; possible D gene TRBD1, 6 bases. V shed 8 bases and J shed 5 bases, with 15 bases lying between them. Germline V gene lookup returns CDR1 SGHAT and CDR2 FQDESV (reference sequence). The CDR3 extends over 13 amino acids. CDR3: CASGDRPTYGYTF. CDR3 nucleotides: TGTGCCAGCGGCGACAGGCCAACTTATGGCTACACCTTC.

The chain carries TRBV25-1 and TRBJ1-1; 7 positions match TRBD1. The ends lost 5 bases at V and 5 bases at J; junction bases unmatched: 11. The germline gives CDR1 MGHDK, CDR2 SYGVNS. There are 15 residues in the CDR3. The CDR3: CASSFLLTGRTEAFF. The CDR3 DNA reads as TGTGCCAGCAGTTTTCTCCTGACAGGGAGGACTGAAGCTTTCTTT.

J is TRBJ1-1 and V is TRBV5-1, with D perhaps matching TRBD1 (5 bases). Germline-derived CDR1 and CDR2 are SGHRS and YFSETQ. Between the trimmed V and J ends, which lost 3 bases and 5 bases, there was a span of 23 bases. This CDR3 region has 17 residues. Here the CDR3 reads CASSSVPGTRGRTEAFF. Here the CDR3 DNA reads TGCGCCAGCAGCTCTGTTCCGGGCACAAGGGGCAGAACTGAAGCTTTCTTT.

The rearrangement links TRBV6-5 to TRBJ1-1, with 7 positions matching TRBD1. CDR3 length equals 13 residues. The J segment lost 3 bases and the V segment lost 6 bases, leaving 4 bases of the junction unmatched. The germline gives CDR1 MNHEY, CDR2 SVGAGI. DNA of the CDR3: TGTGCCAGCAGGAGGCAGGGGGACACTGAAGCTTTCTTT. This encodes CASRRQGDTEAFF.

This sequence joins TRBV12-3 or TRBV12-4 and TRBJ1-3; perhaps TRBD1 as D (6 bases). V was shortened by 5 bases and J by 3 bases, with 8 bases between the two germline ends. This CDR3 is 13 amino acids long. CDR3 residues: CASSRTVGNTIYF. DNA of the CDR3: TGTGCCAGCAGTAGGACAGTTGGAAACACCATATATTTT.